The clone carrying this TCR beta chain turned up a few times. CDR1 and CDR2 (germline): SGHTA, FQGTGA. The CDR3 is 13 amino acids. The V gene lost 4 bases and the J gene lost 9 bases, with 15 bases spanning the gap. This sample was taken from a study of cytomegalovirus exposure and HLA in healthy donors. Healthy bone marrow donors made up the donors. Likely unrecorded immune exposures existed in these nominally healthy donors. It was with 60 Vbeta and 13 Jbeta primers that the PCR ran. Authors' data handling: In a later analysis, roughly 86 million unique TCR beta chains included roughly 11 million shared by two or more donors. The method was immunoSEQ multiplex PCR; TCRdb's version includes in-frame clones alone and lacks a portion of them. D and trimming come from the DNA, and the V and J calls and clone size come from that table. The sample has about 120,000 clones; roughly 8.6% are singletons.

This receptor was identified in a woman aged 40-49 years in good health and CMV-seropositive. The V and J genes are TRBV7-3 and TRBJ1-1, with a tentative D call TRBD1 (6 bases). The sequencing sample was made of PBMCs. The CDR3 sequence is CASSSAGGSQAFF. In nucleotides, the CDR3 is TGTGCCAGCAGCTCCGCTGGGGGCTCCCAAGCTTTCTTT.